The 12 T cell receptor beta chains below were found in one sample sequenced in a study of blood T cell repertoires in COVID-19. The protocol was immunoSEQ multiplex PCR, while the TCRdb copy is restricted to in-frame clones and leaves out a portion. The table lists roughly 100,000 clones, about 91% of them singletons, with about 3% in the top ten. Material: peripheral blood. Receptors originate from a human donor in a cohort sampled during active COVID-19.

The genes are TRBV18 and TRBJ2-2; no definite D call. V lost 6 bases, J lost 4 bases, and 9 bases lay in between. This CDR3 has 13 amino acids. Germline V gene lookup returns CDR1 KGHSH and CDR2 LQKENI. This CDR3 reads CASSLLPTGELFF. As DNA, the CDR3 is TGTGCCAGCTCCCTTCTCCCCACCGGGGAGCTGTTTTTT.

This rearrangement joins TRBV9 to TRBJ2-1; D is perhaps TRBD1 (6 bases). This CDR3 is 14 amino acids long. V lost 0 bases and J lost 8, with 12 bases in between. Germline CDR1 and CDR2: SGDLS and YYNGEE. CDR3 nucleotides: TGTGCCAGCAGCGTAGCCCACAGGGTCGATGAGCAGTTCTTC. This codes for CASSVAHRVDEQFF.

The chain combines TRBV28 with TRBJ2-7, with 9 bases identical to TRBD1. With V trimmed by 7 bases and J by 4 bases, 14 bases remained unmatched. From germline, CDR1 is MDHEN and CDR2 SYDVKM. This CDR3 is 16 amino acids long. The CDR3 reads CASNPAGQGSRYEQYF. CDR3 in DNA: TGTGCCAGCAATCCCGCCGGACAGGGGAGTAGGTACGAGCAGTACTTC.

V and J are TRBV13 and TRBJ1-1, with 8 bases aligning to TRBD1. Germline V gene lookup returns CDR1 PRHDT and CDR2 FYEKMQ (reference sequence). V lost 4 bases, J lost 1 base, and 8 bases stayed unmatched. The CDR3 extends over 16 amino acids. CDR3 DNA sequence: TGTGCCAGCAGCTCTGACAGGGGAAGTAGGAACACTGAAGCTTTCTTT. Amino acids: CASSSDRGSRNTEAFF.

This chain uses TRBV27 with TRBJ1-1; 7 bases fit TRBD1. Germline lookup yields CDR1 MNHEY and CDR2 SMNVEV (reference sequence). The CDR3 has 16 residues. Trimming cost V 2 bases and J 1 base; bases outside gene matches: 7. CDR3 DNA sequence: TGTGCCAGCAGTTTAGCTCAGGGGGTAGGGAACACTGAAGCTTTCTTT. Its translation: CASSLAQGVGNTEAFF.

The chain couples TRBV7-2 to TRBJ2-7; D is undetermined. Looked up from germline, CDR1 is SGHTA and CDR2 is FQGNSA. This CDR3 spans 12 amino acids. The V gene lost 6 bases and the J gene lost 1 base, with 7 bases spanning the gap. CDR3 protein: CASSFPSYEQYF. The CDR3 DNA is TGTGCCAGCAGTTTCCCTTCCTACGAGCAGTACTTC.

The chain is built from TRBV5-5 and TRBJ2-5; 12 nucleotides agree with TRBD2. Germline-derived CDR1 and CDR2 are SGHKS and YYEKEE (reference sequence). The CDR3 is 17 residues long. With V trimmed by 3 bases and J by 4 bases, 10 bases remained unmatched. CDR3: CASSSTSGRFTTETQYF. CDR3 in DNA: TGTGCCAGCAGCTCAACTAGCGGGAGGTTTACAACAGAGACCCAGTACTTC.

V gene TRBV5-1 combines with J gene TRBJ2-6; possibly TRBD2 for D (5 bases). This CDR3 comprises 16 residues. The V gene lost 0 bases and the J gene lost 0 bases, with 7 bases spanning the gap. Germline-derived CDR1 and CDR2 are SGHRS and YFSETQ. CDR3 protein: CASSLGRDSGANVLTF. The CDR3 DNA reads TGCGCCAGCAGCTTGGGTCGGGACTCTGGGGCCAACGTCCTGACTTTC.

This clone appeared a single time. Here the CDR3 reads CASSARQESYEQYF. CDR3 bases: TGTGCCAGCAGCGCCCGACAGGAGTCCTACGAGCAGTACTTC. This sequence joins TRBV27 and TRBJ2-7, with D possibly being TRBD1 (6 bases). Trimming took 6 bases from V and 1 from J, leaving 13 bases between them. CDR1 and CDR2 from the germline V gene are MNHEY and SMNVEV (reference sequence). CDR3 length equals 14 residues.

V usage is TRBV30 and J usage is TRBJ1-5; the D gene is possibly TRBD1 (6 bases). CDR3 size: 12 residues. From germline, CDR1 is GTSNPN and CDR2 SVGIG (reference sequence). V was pared by 7 bases and J by 4 bases, with 11 bases between. CDR3 DNA sequence: TGTGCCTACAGGGCGCGGAATCAGCCCCAGCATTTT. Encoded protein: CAYRARNQPQHF.

The chain uses TRBV30 and TRBJ2-7; D is uncertain. V lost 2 bases and J 6 bases, leaving 11 bases between the germline ends. The CDR3 totals 12 residues. The germline V gene encodes CDR1 GTSNPN and CDR2 SVGIG (reference sequence). The CDR3 sequence is CAWSPGPSEQYF. The DNA of the CDR3 is TGTGCCTGGAGTCCTGGGCCGAGCGAGCAGTACTTC.

CDR3 nucleotide sequence: TGCGCCAGCGGCTCTGGACAGTTCACAGATACGCAGTATTTT. Its protein product is CASGSGQFTDTQYF. The V and J genes are TRBV5-1 and TRBJ2-3, with D maybe TRBD1 (6 bases). The CDR3 sequence is 14 residues long. CDR1 and CDR2 from the germline V gene are SGHRS and YFSETQ. V lost 7 bases and J 2 bases, leaving 14 bases between the germline ends. The variable domain in full, with the rest retrieved from reference TRBV5-1 and TRBJ2-3, is KAGVTQTPRYLIKTRGQQVTLSCSPISGHRSVSWYQQTPGQGLQFLFEYFSETQRNKGNFPGRFSGRQFSNSRSEMNVSTLELGDSALYLCASGSGQFTDTQYFGPGTRLTVL.